Listed here are 4 T cell receptor beta chains from one sample, sequenced in a study of blood T cells in healthy people across ages. The authors ran a second PCR of roughly 6 to 12 cycles using a sample-barcoded 5' primer and a J-beta primer mix. TCRdb reanalysed the 5' RACE reads using MiXCR and keeps one entry per CDR3 protein. The table shows 600,000 to 850,000 distinct CDR3 sequences, with about 25% occurring only once. In addition, the sample was reused for a study of T cells of mothers and their children.

Sequencing input: blood. The receptor set was obtained from a boy between 10 and 17 years old in good health.

This clonotype was seen a handful of times. The chain carries TRBV3-1 and TRBJ1-1; 12 bases agree with TRBD1. The V and J ends lost 5 bases and 3 bases, in that order; junction bases with no gene match: 7. Germline V lookup: CDR1 LGHDT, CDR2 YNNKEL (reference sequence). CDR3 size: 16 residues. The CDR3 DNA sequence: TGTGCCAGCAGCTGGGACAGGGGGCCCGGTGACACTGAAGCTTTCTTT. It is translated as CASSWDRGPGDTEAFF. Drawing the rest from reference TRBV3-1 and TRBJ1-1, the complete variable domain is DTAVSQTPKYLVTQMGNDKSIKCEQNLGHDTMYWYKQDSKKFLKIMFSYNNKELIINETVPNRFSPKSPDKAHLNLHINSLELGDSAVYFCASSWDRGPGDTEAFFGQGTRLTVV.

The chain has TRBV29-1 and TRBJ2-5, with 7 bases identical to TRBD1. V shed 5 bases and J 9 bases; nucleotides not matched to a gene: 12. CDR1 is SQVTM and CDR2 is ANQGSEA in the germline V gene. This CDR3 has 13 amino acids. The CDR3 spells CSVRDSLSWSQYF. The CDR3 nucleotides read TGCAGCGTTAGGGACAGCCTTTCATGGTCCCAGTACTTC.

The V gene is TRBV15, the J gene TRBJ2-5; 7 nucleotides line up with TRBD1. The end of the DNA is better explained by TRBJ2-7, so the J call may be wrong. CDR1 is LNHNV, CDR2 YYDKDF, per germline (reference sequence). The CDR3 is made up of 14 amino acids. In DNA, the CDR3 is TGTGCCACCAGCAGGGACAGGACCTCCTACGAGCAGTACTTC. Protein product: CATSRDRTSYEQYF.

The table lists this clonotype with a count of one. The gene calls are TRBV20-1 and TRBJ2-3; D possibly corresponds to TRBD2 (5 bases). The V end was cut by 3 bases, the J end by 0 bases, with 10 bases between. CDR3 length: 14 amino acids. Germline values: CDR1 DFQATT, CDR2 SNEGSKA (reference sequence). As DNA, the CDR3 is TGCAGTGCTAGCCTAGCTGCTAGCACAGATACGCAGTATTTT. Protein sequence: CSASLAASTDTQYF.